The clone carrying this TCR beta chain was recorded many times. This sample was taken from a study of Graves' ophthalmopathy and Graves' hyperthyroidism. The CDR3 covers 13 residues. V was cut by 1 base and J by 0 bases, with 7 bases left in between. Germline V gene sequence: CDR1 DFQATT, CDR2 SNEGSKA (reference sequence). Amplified material comprised TCR beta CDR3 regions derived from RNA transcripts. First-round RT-PCR used HTBI primers; second-round multiplex PCR followed. TCRdb called the multiplex PCR reads again in MiXCR, with one record for every CDR3 protein. This sample has 450,000 or so distinct CDR3 sequences, with approximately 15% found just once. Researchers turned away patients with other autoimmune diseases, uncontrolled infections, pregnancy or lactation.

The source material was blood. The origin of this receptor is a woman younger than 45 with Graves' ophthalmopathy. The chain uses TRBV20-1 and TRBJ2-7, with D possibly called TRBD1 or TRBD2 (5 bases each). In DNA, the CDR3 is TGCAGTGCTAGAGGGGGGAGCTCCTACGAGCAGTACTTC. It specifies CSARGGSSYEQYF.